The next 10 T cell receptor beta chains were all read from a single sample in a study of control samples from healthy donors and cancer patients. Repertoires were generated with immunoSEQ multiplex PCR, while TCRdb's copy carries only in-frame clones and drops some. The sample contains 110,000 to 150,000 clones, over 85% of which appear only once. The sample comprised blood. These receptors originate from a man under 40 in good health.

The rearrangement uses TRBV14 and TRBJ2-7, with 7 bases identical to TRBD2. The junction had 3 bases not matched to a gene; V was cut back by 4 bases and J by 6 bases. The V gene's germline CDR1 is SGHDN and CDR2 FVKESK. This CDR3 comprises 12 residues. In DNA, the CDR3 is TGTGCCAGCAGCCCTGGGAGGGGCGAGCAGTACTTC. Protein sequence: CASSPGRGEQYF.

The chain combines TRBV10-3 with TRBJ2-2; a possible D gene is TRBD2 (7 bases). The CDR3 is made up of 11 amino acids. Germline values: CDR1 ENHRY, CDR2 SYGVKD. Trimming took off 8 bases at V and 9 bases at J, with 10 bases between the two ends. The CDR3 DNA reads TGTGCCATCGGCGGGGGCCGGGAGCTGTTTTTT. Translated, it gives CAIGGGRELFF.

The chain has TRBV28 and TRBJ1-4; a weak D match, TRBD1 (6 bases). Trimming took off 2 bases at V and 7 bases at J, with 11 bases between the two ends. CDR3 size: 14 residues. The germline gives CDR1 MDHEN, CDR2 SYDVKM. The DNA for the CDR3 is TGTGCCAGCAGTTTAGGAGGGGGGAGTGAAAAACTGTTTTTT. It yields the protein CASSLGGGSEKLFF.

The chain recombines TRBV29-1 with TRBJ2-3; the D gene could be TRBD1 or TRBD2 (5 bases each). The CDR3 consists of 14 residues. Trimming removed 7 bases at V and 3 bases at J, with 17 bases between. CDR1 and CDR2 from the germline V gene are SQVTM and ANQGSEA. The CDR3 loop is CSGLGVEGTDTQYF. DNA for the CDR3: TGCAGCGGCCTGGGGGTAGAGGGGACAGATACGCAGTATTTT.

V is TRBV19 and J is TRBJ1-2; D is undetermined. V was cut by 4 bases and J by 5 bases, with 17 bases left in between. CDR1 and CDR2 from the germline V gene are LNHDA and SQIVND (reference sequence). CDR3 length equals 15 residues. The CDR3 loop reads CASSTRSVRIYGYTF. The CDR3 DNA reads as TGTGCCAGTAGTACCCGATCTGTGAGGATATATGGCTACACCTTC.

The chain is built from TRBV5-1 and TRBJ1-4, with 12 bases fitting TRBD1. The CDR3 contains 16 residues. Germline V gene lookup returns CDR1 SGHRS and CDR2 YFSETQ. V lost 4 bases, J lost 7 bases, and 8 bases stayed unmatched. The CDR3 sequence: CASSEGQGARGEKLFF. The CDR3 DNA reads TGCGCCAGCAGCGAGGGACAGGGGGCCCGTGGTGAAAAACTGTTTTTT. Variable domain in full (rest from reference TRBV5-1 and TRBJ1-4): KAGVTQTPRYLIKTRGQQVTLSCSPISGHRSVSWYQQTPGQGLQFLFEYFSETQRNKGNFPGRFSGRQFSNSRSEMNVSTLELGDSALYLCASSEGQGARGEKLFFGSGTQLSVL.

The chain joins TRBV19 to TRBJ1-2; D gene unclear. The CDR3 totals 14 residues. The V end was cut by 5 bases, the J end by 5 bases, with 15 bases between. CDR1 and CDR2 (germline): LNHDA, SQIVND (reference sequence). DNA for the CDR3: TGTGCCAGTAGTCCTCGCGTTTGGGGATATGGCTACACCTTC. Its protein product is CASSPRVWGYGYTF.

The CDR3 spells CASSSRGLGGYTF. Here the CDR3 DNA reads TGTGCCAGCAGCTCCAGGGGACTGGGGGGCTACACCTTC. V gene TRBV7-8 combines with J gene TRBJ1-2; possibly TRBD1 for D (6 bases). CDR1 and CDR2 (germline): SGHVS, FQNEAQ. Trimming pared 4 bases from V and 8 bases from J, leaving 14 bases between. The CDR3 consists of 13 residues.

In its sample, this clone was seen once. The chain employs TRBV6-5 and TRBJ2-5; TRBD2 is a possible D gene (5 bases). Trimming removed 6 bases at V and 0 bases at J, with 8 bases between. Germline V gene data show CDR1 as MNHEY and CDR2 as SVGAGI. This CDR3 region has 13 residues. As DNA, the CDR3 is TGTGCCAGCAGAAGGACTTACCAAGAGACCCAGTACTTC. Its translation is CASRRTYQETQYF.

The chain uses TRBV27 and TRBJ2-7; 7 bases line up with TRBD2. V dropped 3 bases and J dropped 2; count of bases not matched to a gene: 1. CDR3 size: 13 residues. CDR1 and CDR2 (germline): MNHEY, SMNVEV (reference sequence). The CDR3 DNA follows: TGTGCCAGCAGTTTCGGACTAGCCTACGAGCAGTACTTC. This encodes CASSFGLAYEQYF.